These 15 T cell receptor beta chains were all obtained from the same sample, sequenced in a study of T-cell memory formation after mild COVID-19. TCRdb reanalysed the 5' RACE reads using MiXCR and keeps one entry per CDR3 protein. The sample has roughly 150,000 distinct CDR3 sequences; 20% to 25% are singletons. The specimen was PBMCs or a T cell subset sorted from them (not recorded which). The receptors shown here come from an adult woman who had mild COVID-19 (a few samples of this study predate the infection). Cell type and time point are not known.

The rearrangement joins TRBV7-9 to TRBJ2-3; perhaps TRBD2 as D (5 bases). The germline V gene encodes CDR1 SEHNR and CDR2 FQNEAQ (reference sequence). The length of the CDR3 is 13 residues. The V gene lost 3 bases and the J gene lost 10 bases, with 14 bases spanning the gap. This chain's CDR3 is CASSLGDPQPQYF. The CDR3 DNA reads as TGTGCCAGCAGCTTGGGAGATCCTCAGCCGCAGTATTTT.

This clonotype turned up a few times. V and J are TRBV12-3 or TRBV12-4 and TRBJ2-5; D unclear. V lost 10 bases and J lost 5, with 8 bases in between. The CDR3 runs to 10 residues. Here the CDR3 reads CATDGETQYF. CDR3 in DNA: TGTGCCACCGACGGCGAGACCCAGTACTTC.

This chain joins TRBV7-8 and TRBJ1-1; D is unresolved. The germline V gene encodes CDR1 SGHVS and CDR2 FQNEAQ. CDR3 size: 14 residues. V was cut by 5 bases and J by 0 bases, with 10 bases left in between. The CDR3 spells CASSVTFVNTEAFF. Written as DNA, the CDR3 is TGTGCCAGCAGCGTCACTTTCGTGAACACTGAAGCTTTCTTT.

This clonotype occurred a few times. The CDR3 loop is CASSEWGSNTGELFF. In nucleotides, the CDR3 is TGTGCCAGCAGTGAGTGGGGTTCGAACACCGGGGAGCTGTTTTTT. This chain joins TRBV6-1 and TRBJ2-2; D is unresolved. The CDR3 consists of 15 residues. Trimming shortened V by 3 bases and J by 0 bases, and 8 bases separated the two germline ends. The germline V gene encodes CDR1 MNHNS and CDR2 SASEGT.

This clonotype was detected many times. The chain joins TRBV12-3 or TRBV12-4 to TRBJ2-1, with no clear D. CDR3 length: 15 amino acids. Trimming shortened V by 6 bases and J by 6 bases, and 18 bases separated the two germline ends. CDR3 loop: CASRGNRYLRNEQFF. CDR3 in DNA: TGTGCCAGCAGAGGCAACAGATACCTTCGCAATGAGCAGTTCTTC.

The CDR3 is CASSPPGGVSYNEQFF. The CDR3 coding sequence is TGTGCCAGCAGCCCACCGGGGGGAGTCTCCTACAATGAGCAGTTCTTC. The chain links TRBV9 to TRBJ2-1; 7 bases are a match to TRBD2. V dropped 4 bases and J dropped 0; count of bases not matched to a gene: 7. Germline V gives CDR1 SGDLS, CDR2 YYNGEE. There are 16 residues in the CDR3.

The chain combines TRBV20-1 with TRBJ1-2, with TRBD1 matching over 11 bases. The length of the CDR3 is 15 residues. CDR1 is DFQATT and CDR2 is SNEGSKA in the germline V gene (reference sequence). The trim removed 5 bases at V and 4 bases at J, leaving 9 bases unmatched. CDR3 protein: CSADPGQGVLYGYTF. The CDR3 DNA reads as TGCAGTGCTGATCCGGGACAGGGGGTCCTCTATGGCTACACCTTC.

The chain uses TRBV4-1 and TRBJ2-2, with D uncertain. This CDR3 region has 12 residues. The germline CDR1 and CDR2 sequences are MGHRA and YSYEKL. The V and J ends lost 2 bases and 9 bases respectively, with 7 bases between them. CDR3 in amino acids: CASSQIDWELFF. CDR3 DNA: TGCGCCAGCAGCCAAATAGATTGGGAGCTGTTTTTT.

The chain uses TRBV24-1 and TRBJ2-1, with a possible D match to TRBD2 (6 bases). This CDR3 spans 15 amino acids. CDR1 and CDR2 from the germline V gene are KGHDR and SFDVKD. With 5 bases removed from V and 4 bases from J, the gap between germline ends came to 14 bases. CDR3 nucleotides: TGTGCCACCAGTGTGGGGGGAAACGGATACAATGAGCAGTTCTTC. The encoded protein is CATSVGGNGYNEQFF.

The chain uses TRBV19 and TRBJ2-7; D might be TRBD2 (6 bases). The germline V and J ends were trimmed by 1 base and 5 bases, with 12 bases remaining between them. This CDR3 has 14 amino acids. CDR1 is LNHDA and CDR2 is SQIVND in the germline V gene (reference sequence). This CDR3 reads CASSIVLDYHEQYF. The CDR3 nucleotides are TGTGCCAGTAGTATAGTTCTGGACTATCACGAGCAGTACTTC.

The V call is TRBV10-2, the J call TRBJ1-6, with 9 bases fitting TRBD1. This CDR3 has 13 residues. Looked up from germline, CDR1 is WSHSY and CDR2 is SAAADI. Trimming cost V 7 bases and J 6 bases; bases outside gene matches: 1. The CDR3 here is CASTGQGNSPLHF. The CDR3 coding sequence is TGCGCCAGCACGGGACAGGGTAATTCACCCCTCCACTTT.

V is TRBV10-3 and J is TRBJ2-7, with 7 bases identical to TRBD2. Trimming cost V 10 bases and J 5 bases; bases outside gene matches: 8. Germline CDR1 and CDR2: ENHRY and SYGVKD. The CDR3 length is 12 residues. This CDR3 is CATVSGSNEQYF. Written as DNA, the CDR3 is TGTGCCACCGTTAGCGGGTCGAACGAGCAGTACTTC.

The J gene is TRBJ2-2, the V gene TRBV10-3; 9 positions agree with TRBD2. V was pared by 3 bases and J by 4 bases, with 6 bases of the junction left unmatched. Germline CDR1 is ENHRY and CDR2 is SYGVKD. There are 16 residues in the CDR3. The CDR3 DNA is TGTGCCATCAGTGAAGGAGGGACTAGCTTCACCGGGGAGCTGTTTTTT. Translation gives CAISEGGTSFTGELFF.

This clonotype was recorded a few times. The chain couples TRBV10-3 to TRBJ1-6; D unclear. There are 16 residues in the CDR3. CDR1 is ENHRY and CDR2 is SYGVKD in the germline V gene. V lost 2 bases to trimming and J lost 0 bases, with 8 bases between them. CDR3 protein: CAISEVDSSYNSPLHF. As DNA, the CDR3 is TGTGCCATCAGTGAGGTTGATAGCTCCTATAATTCACCCCTCCACTTT.

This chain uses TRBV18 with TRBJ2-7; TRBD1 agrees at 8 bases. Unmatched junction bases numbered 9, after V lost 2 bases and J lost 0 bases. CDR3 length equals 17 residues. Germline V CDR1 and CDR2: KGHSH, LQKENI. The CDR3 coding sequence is TGTGCCAGCTCACCAGGACAGGGCGGCCTGAGCTCCTACGAGCAGTACTTC. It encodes CASSPGQGGLSSYEQYF.